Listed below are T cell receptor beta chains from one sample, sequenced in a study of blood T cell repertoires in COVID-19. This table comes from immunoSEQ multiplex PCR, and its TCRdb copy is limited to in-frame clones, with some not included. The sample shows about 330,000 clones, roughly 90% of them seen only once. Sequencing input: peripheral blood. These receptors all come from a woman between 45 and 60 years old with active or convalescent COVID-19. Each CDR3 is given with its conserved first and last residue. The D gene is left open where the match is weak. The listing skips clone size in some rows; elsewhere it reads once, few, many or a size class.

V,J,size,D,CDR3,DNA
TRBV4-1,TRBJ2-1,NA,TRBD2,CASSHQSGLAGGNEQFF,TGCGCCAGCAGCCACCAATCAGGACTAGCGGGAGGCAATGAGCAGTTCTTC
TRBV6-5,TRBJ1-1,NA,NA,CASRQGGNTEAFF,TGTGCCAGCAGGCAAGGGGGTAACACTGAAGCTTTCTTT
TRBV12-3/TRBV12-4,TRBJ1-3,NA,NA,CASSSAGRTTIYF,TGTGCCAGCAGTTCGGCGGGTCGGACCACCATATATTTT
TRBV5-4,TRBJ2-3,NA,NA,CASSPSFGDTQYF,TGTGCCAGCAGTCCCTCTTTCGGAGATACGCAGTATTTT
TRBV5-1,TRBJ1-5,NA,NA,CASSWEGGQGQPQHF,TGCGCCAGCAGCTGGGAGGGGGGCCAGGGCCAGCCCCAGCATTTT
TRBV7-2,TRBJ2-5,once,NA,CASSLGRMETQYF,TGTGCCAGCAGCTTAGGGAGGATGGAGACCCAGTACTTC
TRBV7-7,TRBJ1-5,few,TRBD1,CASSPRHYGTALGNQPQHF,TGTGCTAGCAGCCCCCGCCACTATGGGACAGCATTGGGCAATCAGCCCCAGCATTTT
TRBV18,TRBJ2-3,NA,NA,CASSPRGGDTQYF,TGTGCCAGCTCACCAAGGGGAGGCGATACGCAGTATTTT
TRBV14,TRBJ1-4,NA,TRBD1,CARGPGQSEKLFF,TGTGCCAGGGGGCCGGGACAGAGTGAAAAACTGTTTTTT
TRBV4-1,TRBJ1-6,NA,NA,CASSLYLTTDSPLHF,TGCGCCAGCAGCCTTTATCTGACGACAGATTCACCCCTCCACTTT
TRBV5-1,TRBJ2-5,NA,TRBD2,CASSFPSGRDQETQYF,TGCGCCAGCAGCTTCCCTAGCGGGAGGGATCAAGAGACCCAGTACTTC
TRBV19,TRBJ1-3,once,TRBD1,CASIPDRFSGNTIYF,TGTGCCAGTATCCCGGACAGGTTCTCTGGAAACACCATATATTTT
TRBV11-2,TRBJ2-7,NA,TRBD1,CASSVTGNYEQYF,TGTGCCAGCAGCGTGACAGGGAACTACGAGCAGTACTTC
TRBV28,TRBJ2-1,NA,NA,CASRGFQEQFF,TGTGCCAGCAGGGGCTTCCAGGAGCAGTTCTTC
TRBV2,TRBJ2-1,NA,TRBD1,CASSDRGIEQFF,TGTGCCAGCTCAGACAGGGGGATTGAGCAGTTCTTC
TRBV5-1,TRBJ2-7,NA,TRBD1,CASSPGQGNYYEQYF,TGCGCCAGCAGCCCGGGACAGGGAAATTACTACGAGCAGTACTTC
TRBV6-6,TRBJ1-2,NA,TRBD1,CASSYGDRDYGYTF,TGTGCCAGCAGTTACGGGGACAGGGACTATGGCTACACCTTC
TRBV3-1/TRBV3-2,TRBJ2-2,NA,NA,CASSQPSVRVSDTGELFF,TGTGCCAGCAGCCAACCGTCGGTCAGGGTTTCGGACACCGGGGAGCTGTTTTTT
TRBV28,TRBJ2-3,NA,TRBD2,CASSLSGRGADTQYF,TGTGCCAGCAGCCTTAGCGGGAGGGGCGCAGATACGCAGTATTTT
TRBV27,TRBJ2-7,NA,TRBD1,CASRRQGGESYEQYF,TGTGCCAGCAGGAGACAGGGGGGAGAATCCTACGAGCAGTACTTC
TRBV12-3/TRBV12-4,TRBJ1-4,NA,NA,CASTSGGKKLFF,TGTGCCAGCACCTCGGGAGGGAAAAAACTGTTTTTT
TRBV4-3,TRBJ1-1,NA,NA,CASSQDHAAREVGGWTEAFF,TGCGCCAGCAGCCAAGATCACGCGGCTAGGGAGGTTGGTGGTTGGACTGAAGCTTTCTTT
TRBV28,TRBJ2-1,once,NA,CASSLPPDSNEQFF,TGTGCCAGCAGTTTACCCCCAGACAGCAATGAGCAGTTCTTC
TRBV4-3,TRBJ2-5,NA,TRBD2,CASSQGLAGGQETQYF,TGCGCCAGCAGCCAGGGACTAGCGGGGGGGCAAGAGACCCAGTACTTC
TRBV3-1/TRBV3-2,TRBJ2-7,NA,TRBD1,CASSQANPDRGYEQYF,TGTGCCAGCAGCCAAGCTAATCCCGACAGGGGCTACGAGCAGTACTTC
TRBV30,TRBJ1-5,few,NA,CAWSVSLARLSNQPQHF,TGTGCCTGGAGTGTAAGTTTGGCTAGACTGAGCAATCAGCCCCAGCATTTT
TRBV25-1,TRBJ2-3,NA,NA,CASSDWTEPSTDTQYF,TGTGCCAGCAGTGACTGGACAGAGCCTAGCACAGATACGCAGTATTTT
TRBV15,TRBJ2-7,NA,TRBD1,CATSREGGQGKKYEQYF,TGTGCCACCAGCAGAGAGGGGGGACAGGGTAAAAAGTACGAGCAGTACTTC
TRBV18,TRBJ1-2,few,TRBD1,CASSPQGANYGYTF,TGTGCCAGCTCACCGCAGGGGGCCAACTATGGCTACACCTTC
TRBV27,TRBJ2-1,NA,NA,CASSQEGLAYNEQFF,TGTGCCAGCAGTCAAGAGGGACTGGCATACAATGAGCAGTTCTTC
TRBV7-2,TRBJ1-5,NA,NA,CASSLGEVEPQHF,TGTGCCAGCAGCTTGGGGGAGGTCGAGCCCCAGCATTTT
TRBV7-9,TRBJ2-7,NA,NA,CASSHRGSPYEQYF,TGTGCCAGCAGCCATCGGGGATCGCCCTACGAGCAGTACTTC
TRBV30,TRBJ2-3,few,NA,CAWSPPPDTQYF,TGTGCCTGGAGTCCTCCTCCAGATACGCAGTATTTT
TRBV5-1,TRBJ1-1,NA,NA,CASSLAVSYIRGTNTEAFF,TGCGCCAGCAGCTTGGCGGTCAGCTACATAAGGGGAACGAACACTGAAGCTTTCTTT
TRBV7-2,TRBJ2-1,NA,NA,CASRRGGTSSYNEQFF,TGTGCCAGCAGACGCGGCGGGACGAGCTCCTACAATGAGCAGTTCTTC
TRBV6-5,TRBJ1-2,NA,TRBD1,CASSSPDRLYGYTF,TGTGCCAGCAGTTCCCCGGACAGGTTGTATGGCTACACCTTC
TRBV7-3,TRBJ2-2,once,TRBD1,CASSLTFTQGTGELFF,TGTGCCAGCAGCTTAACGTTTACACAGGGGACCGGGGAGCTGTTTTTT
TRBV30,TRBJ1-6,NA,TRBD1,CAEGTGVSPLHF,TGTGCCGAGGGGACAGGGGTCTCACCCCTCCACTTT
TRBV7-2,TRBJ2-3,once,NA,CASSRDISTDTQYF,TGTGCCAGCAGTCGGGACATTAGCACAGATACGCAGTATTTT
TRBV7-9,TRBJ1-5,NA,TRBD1,CASSLAQGADQPQHF,TGTGCCAGCAGCTTAGCACAGGGGGCGGATCAGCCCCAGCATTTT
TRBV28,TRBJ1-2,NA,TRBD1,CASSLTGGWGYTF,TGTGCCAGCAGCCTTACAGGGGGATGGGGCTACACCTTC
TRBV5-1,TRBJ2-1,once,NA,CASSLDVQKVEQFF,TGCGCCAGCAGCTTGGATGTACAGAAGGTTGAGCAGTTCTTC
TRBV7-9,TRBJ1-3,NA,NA,CASSLGLRDTIYF,TGTGCCAGCAGCTTAGGCCTGAGGGACACCATATATTTT
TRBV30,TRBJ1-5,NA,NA,CAWSVGGTQHF,TGTGCCTGGAGTGTGGGGGGGACCCAGCATTTT
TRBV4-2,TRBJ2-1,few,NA,CASSQVRRVDEQFF,TGTGCCAGCAGCCAAGTCCGCAGGGTGGATGAGCAGTTCTTC
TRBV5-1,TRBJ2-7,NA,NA,CASSSLVGRQAHYEQYF,TGCGCCAGCAGCTCATTGGTCGGCCGACAGGCCCACTACGAGCAGTACTTC
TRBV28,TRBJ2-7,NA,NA,CASSSGTYEQYF,TGTGCCAGCAGCTCCGGGACCTACGAGCAGTACTTC
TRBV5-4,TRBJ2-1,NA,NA,CASSSGPPRGSQGYNEQFF,TGTGCCAGCAGCTCGGGACCCCCCAGGGGATCCCAGGGCTACAATGAGCAGTTCTTC
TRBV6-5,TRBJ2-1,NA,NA,CASRQGNQGYEQFF,TGTGCCAGCAGGCAGGGAAATCAGGGCTATGAGCAGTTCTTC
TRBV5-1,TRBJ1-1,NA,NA,CASSLASGRTEAFF,TGCGCCAGCAGCTTGGCATCAGGCCGGACTGAAGCTTTCTTT
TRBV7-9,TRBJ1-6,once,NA,CASSLSGSGSPLHF,TGTGCCAGCAGCTTGTCGGGCAGCGGGTCACCCCTCCACTTT
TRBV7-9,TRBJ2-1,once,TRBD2,CASSLNPRLAGFDEQFF,TGTGCCAGCAGCTTAAACCCCAGACTAGCGGGATTCGATGAGCAGTTCTTC
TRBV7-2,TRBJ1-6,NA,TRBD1,CASSARQDRDDSPLHF,TGTGCCAGCAGCGCCCGACAGGACAGGGATGATTCACCCCTCCACTTT